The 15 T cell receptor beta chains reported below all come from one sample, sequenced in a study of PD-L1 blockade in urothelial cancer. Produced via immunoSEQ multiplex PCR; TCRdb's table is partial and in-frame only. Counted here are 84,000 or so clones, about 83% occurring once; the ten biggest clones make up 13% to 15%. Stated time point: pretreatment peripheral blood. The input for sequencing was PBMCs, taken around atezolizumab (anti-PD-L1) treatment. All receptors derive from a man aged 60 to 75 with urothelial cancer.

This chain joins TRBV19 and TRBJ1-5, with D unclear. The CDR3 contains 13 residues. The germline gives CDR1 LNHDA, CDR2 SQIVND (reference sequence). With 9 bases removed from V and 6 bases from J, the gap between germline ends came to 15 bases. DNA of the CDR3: TGTGCCAGCCGGGTCGTGGGGAGTCAGCCCCAGCATTTT. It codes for CASRVVGSQPQHF.

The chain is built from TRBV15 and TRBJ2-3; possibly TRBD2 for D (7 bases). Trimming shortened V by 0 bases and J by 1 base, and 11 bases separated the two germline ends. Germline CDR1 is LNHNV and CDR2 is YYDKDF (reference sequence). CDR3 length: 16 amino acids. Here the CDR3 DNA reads TGTGCCACCAGCAGAGATCGGGGGGCCGGCACAGATACGCAGTATTTT. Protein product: CATSRDRGAGTDTQYF.

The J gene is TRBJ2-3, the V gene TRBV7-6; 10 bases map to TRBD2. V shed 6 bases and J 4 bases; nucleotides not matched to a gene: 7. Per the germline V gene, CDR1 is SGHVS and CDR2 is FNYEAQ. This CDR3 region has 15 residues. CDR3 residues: CASSGAGGSADTQYF. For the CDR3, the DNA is TGTGCCAGCAGTGGAGCGGGGGGGAGCGCAGATACGCAGTATTTT.

The DNA for the CDR3 is TGTGCCAGCAGGCGCCTGCCCCTGAACACTGAAGCTTTCTTT. This sequence encodes CASRRLPLNTEAFF. The chain carries TRBV7-6 and TRBJ1-1, with D hard to call. Germline-derived CDR1 and CDR2 are SGHVS and FNYEAQ. V was shortened by 6 bases and J by 0 bases, with 11 bases between the two germline ends. CDR3 length: 14 amino acids.

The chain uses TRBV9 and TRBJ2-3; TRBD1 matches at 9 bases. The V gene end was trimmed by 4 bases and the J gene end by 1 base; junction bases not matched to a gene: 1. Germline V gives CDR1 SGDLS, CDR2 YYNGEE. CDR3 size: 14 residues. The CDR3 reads CASSRTGGTDTQYF. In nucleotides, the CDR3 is TGTGCCAGCAGCCGGACAGGGGGCACAGATACGCAGTATTTT.

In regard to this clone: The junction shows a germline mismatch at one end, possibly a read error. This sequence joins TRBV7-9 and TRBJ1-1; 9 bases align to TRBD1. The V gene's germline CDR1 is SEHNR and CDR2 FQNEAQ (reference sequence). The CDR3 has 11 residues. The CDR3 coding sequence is TGTGCCAGCAGCCTTACAGGGGGCCCAGCGTTT. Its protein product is CASSLTGGPAF.

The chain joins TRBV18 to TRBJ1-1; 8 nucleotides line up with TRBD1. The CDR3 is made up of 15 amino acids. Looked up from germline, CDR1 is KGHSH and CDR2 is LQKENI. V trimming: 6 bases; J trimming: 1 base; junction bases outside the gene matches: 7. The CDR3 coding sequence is TGTGCCAGCTCCCCCTGGACAGGGAAGAACACTGAAGCTTTCTTT. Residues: CASSPWTGKNTEAFF. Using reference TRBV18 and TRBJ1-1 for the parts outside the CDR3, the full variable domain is NAGVMQNPRHLVRRRGQEARLRCSPMKGHSHVYWYRQLPEEGLKFMVYLQKENIIDESGMPKERFSAEFPKEGPSILRIQQVVRGDSAAYFCASSPWTGKNTEAFFGQGTRLTVV.

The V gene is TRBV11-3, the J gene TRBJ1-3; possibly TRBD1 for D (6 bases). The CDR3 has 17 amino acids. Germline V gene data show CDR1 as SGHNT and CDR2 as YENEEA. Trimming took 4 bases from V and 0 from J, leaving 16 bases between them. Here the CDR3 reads CASSSIGQSGSGNTIYF. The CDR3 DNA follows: TGTGCCAGCAGCTCGATAGGACAGTCGGGCTCTGGAAACACCATATATTTT.

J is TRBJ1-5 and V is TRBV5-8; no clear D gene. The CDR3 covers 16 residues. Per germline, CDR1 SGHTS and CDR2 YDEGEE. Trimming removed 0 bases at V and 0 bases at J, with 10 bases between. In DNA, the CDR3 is TGTGCCAGCAGCTTGGTTGGAGGGATTAGCAATCAGCCCCAGCATTTT. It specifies CASSLVGGISNQPQHF. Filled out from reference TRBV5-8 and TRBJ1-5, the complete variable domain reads EAGVTQSPTHLIKTRGQQATLRCSPISGHTSVYWYQQALGLGLQFLLWYDEGEERNRGNFPPRFSGRQFPNYSSELNVNALELEDSALYLCASSLVGGISNQPQHFGDGTRLSIL.

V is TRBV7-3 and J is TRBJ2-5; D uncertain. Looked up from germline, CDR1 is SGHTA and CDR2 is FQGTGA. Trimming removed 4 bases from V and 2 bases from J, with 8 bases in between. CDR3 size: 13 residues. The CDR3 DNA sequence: TGTGCCAGCAGCTCGCGCTATCAAGAGACCCAGTACTTC. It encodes CASSSRYQETQYF.

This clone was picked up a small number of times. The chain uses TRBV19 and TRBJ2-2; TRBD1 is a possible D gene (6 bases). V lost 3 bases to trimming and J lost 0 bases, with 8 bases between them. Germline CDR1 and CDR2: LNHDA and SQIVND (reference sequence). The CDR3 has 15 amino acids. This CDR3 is CASSMRTANTGELFF. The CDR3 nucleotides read TGTGCCAGTAGTATGAGGACAGCGAACACCGGGGAGCTGTTTTTT.

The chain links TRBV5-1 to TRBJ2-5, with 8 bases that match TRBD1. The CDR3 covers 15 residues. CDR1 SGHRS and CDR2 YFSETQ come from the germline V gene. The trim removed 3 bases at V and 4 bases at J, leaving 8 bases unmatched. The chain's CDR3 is CASSSDRGRGETQYF. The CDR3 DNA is TGCGCCAGCAGCTCCGACAGGGGACGAGGAGAGACCCAGTACTTC.

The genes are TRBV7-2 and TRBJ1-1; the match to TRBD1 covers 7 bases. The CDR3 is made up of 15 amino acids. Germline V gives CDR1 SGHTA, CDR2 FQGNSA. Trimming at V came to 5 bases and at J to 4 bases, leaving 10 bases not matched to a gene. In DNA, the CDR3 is TGTGCCAGCAGCGAACGAAGGGGGCTGGGCACTGAAGCTTTCTTT. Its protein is CASSERRGLGTEAFF.

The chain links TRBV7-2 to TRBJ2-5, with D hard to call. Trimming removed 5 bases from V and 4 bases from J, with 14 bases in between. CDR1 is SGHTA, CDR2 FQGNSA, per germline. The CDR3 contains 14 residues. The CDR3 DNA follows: TGTGCCAGCAGCCGTCGACTCGTCTCAGAGACCCAGTACTTC. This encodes CASSRRLVSETQYF.

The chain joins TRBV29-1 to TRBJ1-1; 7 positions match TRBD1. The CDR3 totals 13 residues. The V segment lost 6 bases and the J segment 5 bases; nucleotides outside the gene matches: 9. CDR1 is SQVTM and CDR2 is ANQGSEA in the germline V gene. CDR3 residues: CSVDPTGWTEAFF. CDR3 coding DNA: TGCAGCGTCGATCCGACAGGGTGGACTGAAGCTTTCTTT.